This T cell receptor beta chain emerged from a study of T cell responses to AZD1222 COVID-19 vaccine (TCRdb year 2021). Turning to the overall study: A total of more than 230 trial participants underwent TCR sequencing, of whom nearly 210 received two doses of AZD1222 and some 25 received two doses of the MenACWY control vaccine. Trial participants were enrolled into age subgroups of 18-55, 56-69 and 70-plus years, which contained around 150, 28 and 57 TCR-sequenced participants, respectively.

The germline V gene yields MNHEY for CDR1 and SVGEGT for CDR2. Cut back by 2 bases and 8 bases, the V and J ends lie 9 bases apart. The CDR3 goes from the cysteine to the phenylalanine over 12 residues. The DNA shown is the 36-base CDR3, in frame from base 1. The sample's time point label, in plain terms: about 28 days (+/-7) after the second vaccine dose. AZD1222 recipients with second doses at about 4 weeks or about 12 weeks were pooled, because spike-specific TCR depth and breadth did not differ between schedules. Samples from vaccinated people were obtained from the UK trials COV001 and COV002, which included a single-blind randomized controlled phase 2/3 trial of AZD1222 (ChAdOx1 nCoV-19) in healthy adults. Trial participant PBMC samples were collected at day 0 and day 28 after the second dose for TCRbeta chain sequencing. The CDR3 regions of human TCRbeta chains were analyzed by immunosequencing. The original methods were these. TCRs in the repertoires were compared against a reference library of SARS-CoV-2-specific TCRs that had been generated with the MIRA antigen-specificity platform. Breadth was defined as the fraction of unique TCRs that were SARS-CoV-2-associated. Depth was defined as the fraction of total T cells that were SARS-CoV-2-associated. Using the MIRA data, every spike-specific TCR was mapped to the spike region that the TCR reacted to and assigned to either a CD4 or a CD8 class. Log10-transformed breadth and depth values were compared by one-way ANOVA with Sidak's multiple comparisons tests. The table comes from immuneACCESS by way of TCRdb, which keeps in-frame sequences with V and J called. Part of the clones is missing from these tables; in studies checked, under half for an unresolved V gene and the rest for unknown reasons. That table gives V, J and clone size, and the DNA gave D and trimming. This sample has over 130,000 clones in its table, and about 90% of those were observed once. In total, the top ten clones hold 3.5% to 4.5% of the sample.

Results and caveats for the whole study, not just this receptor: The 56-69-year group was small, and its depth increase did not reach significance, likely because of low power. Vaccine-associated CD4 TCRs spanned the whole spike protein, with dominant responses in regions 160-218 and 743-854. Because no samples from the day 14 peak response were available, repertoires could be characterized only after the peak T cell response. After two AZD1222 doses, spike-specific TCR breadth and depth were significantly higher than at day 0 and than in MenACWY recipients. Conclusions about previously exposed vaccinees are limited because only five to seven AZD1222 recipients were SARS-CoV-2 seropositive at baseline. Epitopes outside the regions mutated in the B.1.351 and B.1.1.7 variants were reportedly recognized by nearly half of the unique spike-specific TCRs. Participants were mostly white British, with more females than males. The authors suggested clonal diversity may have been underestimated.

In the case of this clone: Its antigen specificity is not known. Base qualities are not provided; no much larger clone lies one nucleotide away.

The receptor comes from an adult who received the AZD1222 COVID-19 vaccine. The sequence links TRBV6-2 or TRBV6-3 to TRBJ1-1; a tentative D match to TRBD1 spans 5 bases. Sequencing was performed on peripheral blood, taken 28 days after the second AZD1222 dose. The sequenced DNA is TGTGCCAGCAGTTACACCCGGGGGGAAGCTTTCTTT. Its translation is CASSYTRGEAFF.